This T cell receptor beta chain was recovered during a study of control samples from healthy donors and cancer patients. Germline V gene sequence: CDR1 MNHEY, CDR2 SMNVEV (reference sequence). Unmatched junction bases numbered 3, after V lost 1 base and J lost 0 bases. CDR3 length equals 16 residues. Method: immunoSEQ multiplex PCR; TCRdb's copy keeps in-frame clones and lacks some. Its table records some 180,000 clones. The clonotype originates from a woman aged 25 to 39 in good health. The sequenced sample was blood. V and J are TRBV27 and TRBJ1-2, with 9 bases that match TRBD1. CDR3 protein: CASSLLGTGPNYGYTF. In DNA, the CDR3 is TGTGCCAGCAGTTTATTGGGGACAGGGCCTAACTATGGCTACACCTTC.